Below are 7 T cell receptor beta chains sequenced from a single sample in a study of shared clonotypes between healthy human individuals. Profiling relied on immunoSEQ multiplex PCR, and the TCRdb table lists in-frame clones only, not all of them. The profile shows over 1.4 million clones, roughly 97% of them singletons. Material: naive CD4+ T cells sorted from blood. Subset defined: CD45RA+ positively selected. The receptors here all came from a man aged 25-45 years in good health.

The genes are TRBV9 and TRBJ2-5, with 13 positions matching TRBD2. The CDR3 has 15 amino acids. CDR1 and CDR2 (germline): SGDLS, YYNGEE. V gave up 4 bases and J gave up 4 bases; unmatched junction bases: 4. The chain's CDR3 is CASSRTSGSAETQYF. The CDR3 DNA reads TGTGCCAGCAGCCGGACTAGCGGGAGTGCAGAGACCCAGTACTTC.

For this clone: The sample has other DNA sequences that encode this CDR3 too. The chain is built from TRBV7-2 and TRBJ2-2; the D is unclear. This CDR3 contains 15 residues. Germline assignment: CDR1 SGHTA and CDR2 FQGNSA. Trimming cost V 1 base and J 0 bases, with 6 bases left between them. The DNA of the CDR3 is TGTGCCAGCAGCTTAGGGGGAACGAACACCGGGGAGCTGTTTTTT. This gives the protein CASSLGGTNTGELFF.

The J gene is TRBJ2-7, the V gene TRBV2; TRBD2 aligns across 12 bases. J gave up 3 bases and V 4 bases, and 4 bases lay outside the gene matches. Germline V lookup: CDR1 SNHLY, CDR2 FYNNEI. The CDR3 is 15 residues long. The CDR3 DNA follows: TGTGCCAGCAGTGTGGCTAGCGGGAGGGGCTACGAGCAGTACTTC. Translating it yields CASSVASGRGYEQYF. The variable domain in full, completed from reference TRBV2 and TRBJ2-7, reads EPEVTQTPSHQVTQMGQEVILRCVPISNHLYFYWYRQILGQKVEFLVSFYNNEISEKSEIFDDQFSVERPDGSNFTLKIRSTKLEDSAMYFCASSVASGRGYEQYFGPGTRLTVT.

This clone has only one observation. The genes are TRBV18 and TRBJ2-1, with 7 nucleotides matching TRBD2. Germline CDR1 is KGHSH and CDR2 is LQKENI. This CDR3 is built from 16 residues. Trimming removed 8 bases from V and 3 bases from J; junction bases left unmatched: 13. The CDR3 loop is CASTLLGAGVYNEQFF. The CDR3 DNA reads TGTGCCAGCACACTCCTCGGGGCGGGAGTCTACAATGAGCAGTTCTTC. The variable domain in full, completed from reference TRBV18 and TRBJ2-1, reads NAGVMQNPRHLVRRRGQEARLRCSPMKGHSHVYWYRQLPEEGLKFMVYLQKENIIDESGMPKERFSAEFPKEGPSILRIQQVVRGDSAAYFCASTLLGAGVYNEQFFGPGTRLTVL.

This rearrangement joins TRBV18 to TRBJ2-4, with D hard to call. Germline CDR1 is KGHSH and CDR2 is LQKENI. This CDR3 region has 14 residues. Trimming pared 5 bases from V and 0 bases from J, leaving 8 bases between. CDR3: CASSEGEAKNIQYF. The CDR3 region has the DNA TGTGCCAGCTCAGAAGGCGAAGCCAAAAACATTCAGTACTTC.

The chain couples TRBV7-7 to TRBJ2-2, with D tentatively TRBD2 (5 bases). The CDR3 totals 14 residues. The germline V gene has CDR1 SSHAT and CDR2 FNYEAQ (reference sequence). V shed 5 bases and J shed 6 bases, with 13 bases lying between them. Here the CDR3 reads CASSPRRGSGELFF. The CDR3 DNA follows: TGTGCCAGCAGCCCGAGGCGAGGGTCCGGGGAGCTGTTTTTT.

The chain has TRBV19 and TRBJ1-5, with D perhaps matching TRBD1 (5 bases). The V gene's germline CDR1 is LNHDA and CDR2 SQIVND (reference sequence). This CDR3 contains 14 residues. Trimming stripped 11 bases from V and 1 base from J, with 15 bases between. The CDR3, as DNA: TGTGCCGGCTCCACGGGACGAAGCAATCAGCCCCAGCATTTT. Its protein product is CAGSTGRSNQPQHF.